These 25 T cell receptor beta chains came from one sample sequenced in a study of cytomegalovirus exposure and HLA in healthy donors. It was with 60 Vbeta and 13 Jbeta primers that the PCR ran. Here immunoSEQ multiplex PCR was the method, and the copy in TCRdb shows in-frame clones only, minus some. The sample lists 170,000 or so clones, 75% to 90% occurring once. Sequenced sample: PBMCs. These receptors came from a man aged 45-65 years in good health and CMV-seronegative.

This clone was detected a few times. Here the CDR3 DNA reads TGTGCCTGGAGTGTACAGCGGAGGACTGAAGCTTTCTTT. It is translated as CAWSVQRRTEAFF. The chain recombines TRBV30 with TRBJ1-1, with unresolved D. The length of the CDR3 is 13 residues. CDR1 and CDR2 from the germline V gene are GTSNPN and SVGIG (reference sequence). Between the trimmed V and J ends, which lost 0 bases and 5 bases, there was a span of 10 bases.

This clone was seen only a few times. This chain links TRBV4-1 with TRBJ2-4; TRBD1 matches 8 bases. Germline V gives CDR1 MGHRA, CDR2 YSYEKL. The CDR3 totals 13 residues. CDR3 loop: CATSGTGKNIQYF. The CDR3 region has the DNA TGCGCAACCTCCGGGACAGGAAAAAACATTCAGTACTTC.

The rearrangement links TRBV6-1 to TRBJ1-6, with 8 bases fitting TRBD1. The CDR3 extends over 15 amino acids. V trimming: 5 bases; J trimming: 5 bases; junction bases outside the gene matches: 5. Looked up from germline, CDR1 is MNHNS and CDR2 is SASEGT. The CDR3 DNA follows: TGTGCCAGCAGTCGGACAGGGTGGGATAATTCACCCCTCCACTTT. It yields the protein CASSRTGWDNSPLHF.

In this sample, this clone turned up a few times. The rearrangement uses TRBV7-9 and TRBJ2-7; 9 bases fit TRBD2. The CDR3 has 15 residues. CDR1 SEHNR and CDR2 FQNEAQ come from the germline V gene (reference sequence). The V gene end was trimmed by 0 bases and the J gene end by 5 bases; junction bases not matched to a gene: 5. CDR3 amino acids: CASSLASGRVDEQYF. The CDR3 DNA reads as TGTGCCAGCAGCTTAGCTAGCGGGAGAGTCGACGAGCAGTACTTC.

The V call is TRBV6-1, the J call TRBJ1-1, with D perhaps TRBD1 (5 bases). The length of the CDR3 is 14 residues. Trimming stripped 6 bases from V and 1 base from J, with 12 bases between. In germline, CDR1 is MNHNS, CDR2 SASEGT. The CDR3 region has the DNA TGTGCCAGCAGGGAGGGGTTGGGGAACACTGAAGCTTTCTTT. Its translation: CASREGLGNTEAFF.

The chain uses TRBV7-9 and TRBJ2-2, with TRBD1 as a possible D gene (7 bases). This CDR3 has 16 amino acids. Trimming shortened V by 5 bases and J by 3 bases, and 16 bases separated the two germline ends. Germline V CDR1 and CDR2: SEHNR, FQNEAQ (reference sequence). The CDR3 sequence: CASSGVVRGDTGELFF. In nucleotides, the CDR3 is TGTGCCAGCAGCGGAGTGGTCAGGGGGGACACCGGGGAGCTGTTTTTT.

This clone occurred once. V is TRBV9 and J is TRBJ2-1, with D unclear. V was pared by 0 bases and J by 10 bases, with 8 bases between. Germline V gives CDR1 SGDLS, CDR2 YYNGEE. CDR3 length equals 12 residues. This CDR3 is CASSVGAREQFF. The CDR3 DNA sequence: TGTGCCAGCAGCGTAGGGGCCAGGGAGCAGTTCTTC. Full variable domain (outside the CDR3, taken from reference TRBV9 and TRBJ2-1): DSGVTQTPKHLITATGQRVTLRCSPRSGDLSVYWYQQSLDQGLQFLIQYYNGEERAKGNILERFSAQQFPDLHSELNLSSLELGDSALYFCASSVGAREQFFGPGTRLTVL.

The chain links TRBV7-2 to TRBJ2-7, with a weak D call TRBD2 (6 bases). V shed 5 bases and J shed 3 bases, with 14 bases lying between them. Looked up from germline, CDR1 is SGHTA and CDR2 is FQGNSA. The CDR3 loop spans 14 amino acids. CDR3 loop: CASSTRGLLYEQYF. In DNA form, the CDR3 reads TGTGCCAGCAGCACCCGGGGGTTACTCTACGAGCAGTACTTC.

V usage is TRBV9 and J usage is TRBJ1-1; TRBD1 agrees at 8 bases. CDR3 length: 14 amino acids. The ends lost 0 bases at V and 12 bases at J; junction bases unmatched: 10. The germline V gene encodes CDR1 SGDLS and CDR2 YYNGEE. The CDR3 nucleotides read TGTGCCAGCAGCGTAGAAAGACAGGGGCTGAAAACTTTCTTT. This sequence encodes CASSVERQGLKTFF.

The rearrangement uses TRBV18 and TRBJ2-7; D possibly corresponds to TRBD1 (5 bases). The CDR3 runs 14 residues. Trimming stripped 2 bases from V and 4 bases from J, with 12 bases between. CDR1 and CDR2 from the germline V gene are KGHSH and LQKENI. Here the CDR3 DNA reads TGTGCCAGCTCACCATTAAGACAGCCTTACGAGCAGTACTTC. Its protein product is CASSPLRQPYEQYF.

This clone has a handful of counts. The rearrangement links TRBV6-6 to TRBJ1-3; D is unclear. The germline V and J ends were trimmed by 6 bases and 3 bases, with 12 bases remaining between them. The V gene's germline CDR1 is MNHNY and CDR2 SVGAGI (reference sequence). CDR3 length: 14 amino acids. The CDR3 loop is CASRERVDGNTIYF. DNA of the CDR3: TGTGCCAGCAGGGAACGGGTCGATGGAAACACCATATATTTT.

The CDR3 reads CASRRQGNSPLHF. The CDR3 DNA is TGTGCCAGCAGAAGACAGGGTAATTCACCCCTCCACTTT. The chain combines TRBV6-5 with TRBJ1-6; 7 bases are a match to TRBD1. This CDR3 contains 13 residues. Germline assignment: CDR1 MNHEY and CDR2 SVGAGI. After removal of 6 bases from V and 6 bases from J, the junction contained 2 bases not matched to a gene.

This clone was counted a few times. The rearrangement links TRBV5-1 to TRBJ1-2; a possible D gene is TRBD1 (5 bases). This CDR3 comprises 16 residues. The ends were cut back, 0 bases at V and 6 bases at J, with 18 bases in the middle. The germline CDR1 and CDR2 sequences are SGHRS and YFSETQ. The CDR3 DNA reads as TGCGCCAGCAGCTTGGATAACACAGCCGGGGGGAATGGCTACACCTTC. This sequence encodes CASSLDNTAGGNGYTF.

V gene TRBV7-9 combines with J gene TRBJ1-1; no clear D gene. The V end was cut by 4 bases, the J end by 3 bases, with 12 bases between. Germline V gene data show CDR1 as SEHNR and CDR2 as FQNEAQ (reference sequence). This CDR3 spans 14 amino acids. The CDR3 sequence is CASSSLSLDTEAFF. DNA of the CDR3: TGTGCCAGCAGCTCCCTATCCCTGGACACTGAAGCTTTCTTT.

The CDR3 DNA follows: TGTGCCAGCCTCACCTCCGGGAGGGCCCACGAGCAGTACTTC. Residues: CASLTSGRAHEQYF. The genes are TRBV28 and TRBJ2-7; TRBD2 matches 8 bases. J was trimmed by 5 bases and V by 8 bases; bases with no gene match: 11. The CDR3 consists of 14 residues. CDR1 and CDR2 (germline): MDHEN, SYDVKM.

V and J are TRBV5-6 and TRBJ2-3; D unresolved. Germline V CDR1 and CDR2: SGHDT, YYEEEE. V lost 2 bases, J lost 2 bases, and 3 bases lay in between. The CDR3 extends over 12 amino acids. Written as DNA, the CDR3 is TGTGCCAGCAGCTTATACACAGATACGCAGTATTTT. Encoded protein: CASSLYTDTQYF.

The chain employs TRBV30 and TRBJ1-1; TRBD1 is a possible D gene (6 bases). With 4 bases removed from V and 3 bases from J, the gap between germline ends came to 12 bases. This CDR3 is 13 amino acids long. The germline V gene encodes CDR1 GTSNPN and CDR2 SVGIG (reference sequence). The CDR3 sequence: CAWKQQGYTEAFF. The DNA of the CDR3 is TGTGCCTGGAAACAACAGGGATACACTGAAGCTTTCTTT.

V and J are TRBV6-5 and TRBJ1-4; no firm D call. Trimming took off 0 bases at V and 8 bases at J, with 16 bases between the two ends. CDR3 length: 16 residues. Germline CDR1 and CDR2: MNHEY and SVGAGI. The CDR3, as DNA: TGTGCCAGCAGTTACTCGCTGTCCGCCGTCCGGGAAAAACTGTTTTTT. This encodes CASSYSLSAVREKLFF.

V gene TRBV2 combines with J gene TRBJ1-5; 11 positions agree with TRBD1. The germline CDR1 and CDR2 sequences are SNHLY and FYNNEI. The CDR3 covers 14 residues. The trim removed 4 bases at V and 6 bases at J, leaving 2 bases unmatched. The CDR3 here is CASSGTGGSQPQHF. CDR3 in DNA: TGTGCCAGCAGTGGGACAGGGGGCAGTCAGCCCCAGCATTTT.

The chain has TRBV6-1 and TRBJ2-1, with 7 bases identical to TRBD1. From germline, CDR1 is MNHNS and CDR2 SASEGT. The CDR3 extends over 15 amino acids. The junction had 13 bases not matched to a gene; V was cut back by 6 bases and J by 8 bases. The CDR3 loop reads CASSLTGTDAYEQFF. CDR3 DNA sequence: TGTGCCAGCAGCCTAACCGGGACAGACGCCTATGAGCAGTTCTTC.

The chain links TRBV14 to TRBJ2-1, with TRBD1 matching over 7 bases. Per germline, CDR1 SGHDN and CDR2 FVKESK. The CDR3 spans 15 residues. J was trimmed by 7 bases and V by 5 bases; bases with no gene match: 11. CDR3 nucleotides: TGTGCCAGCAGCGAGGGGGCTAGTATAACGAATGAGCAGTTCTTC. It yields the protein CASSEGASITNEQFF.

In DNA form, the CDR3 reads TGTGCCATCAGCCCTCCGGGACTTAACACCGGGGAGCTGTTTTTT. It encodes CAISPPGLNTGELFF. The chain couples TRBV10-3 to TRBJ2-2; TRBD2 is a possible D gene (6 bases). V lost 6 bases and J 2 bases, leaving 13 bases between the germline ends. This CDR3 is 15 amino acids long. Germline V lookup: CDR1 ENHRY, CDR2 SYGVKD.

This rearrangement joins TRBV7-2 to TRBJ2-7, with D possibly matching TRBD2 (7 bases). The CDR3 spans 19 residues. The ends were cut back, 5 bases at V and 0 bases at J, with 26 bases in the middle. The germline CDR1 and CDR2 sequences are SGHTA and FQGNSA. Written as DNA, the CDR3 is TGTGCCAGCAGCCCAATGGGGTTGGCGGGGGCCACCTCCTCCTACGAGCAGTACTTC. It specifies CASSPMGLAGATSSYEQYF.

The chain employs TRBV28 and TRBJ1-4; D may be TRBD1 (6 bases). The CDR3 extends over 16 amino acids. V lost 9 bases and J 4 bases, leaving 21 bases between the germline ends. Germline assignment: CDR1 MDHEN and CDR2 SYDVKM. This CDR3 reads CASYTRSGEGNEKLFF. CDR3 nucleotide sequence: TGTGCCAGTTACACTAGGTCAGGGGAGGGTAATGAAAAACTGTTTTTT.

The CDR3 coding sequence is TGTGCCAGCAGCTTAGACGGGACACGAGCTAACTATGGCTACACCTTC. Its translation is CASSLDGTRANYGYTF. The chain recombines TRBV7-2 with TRBJ1-2; D perhaps matches TRBD1 (6 bases). The CDR3 is made up of 16 amino acids. From germline, CDR1 is SGHTA and CDR2 FQGNSA. V dropped 1 base and J dropped 0 bases, with 12 bases sitting between them.